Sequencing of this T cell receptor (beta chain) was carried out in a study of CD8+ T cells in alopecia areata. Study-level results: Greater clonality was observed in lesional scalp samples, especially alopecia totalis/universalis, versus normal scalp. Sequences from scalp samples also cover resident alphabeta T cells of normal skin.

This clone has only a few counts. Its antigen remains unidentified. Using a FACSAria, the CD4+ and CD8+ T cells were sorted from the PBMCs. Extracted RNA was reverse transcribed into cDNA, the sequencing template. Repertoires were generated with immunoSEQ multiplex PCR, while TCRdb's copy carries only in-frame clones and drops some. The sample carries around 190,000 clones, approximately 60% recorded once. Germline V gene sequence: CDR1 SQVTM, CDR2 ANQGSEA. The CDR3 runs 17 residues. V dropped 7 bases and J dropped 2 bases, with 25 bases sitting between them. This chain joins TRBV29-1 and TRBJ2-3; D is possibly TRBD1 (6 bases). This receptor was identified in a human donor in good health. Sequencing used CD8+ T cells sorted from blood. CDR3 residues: CSAEGVSAAGPTDTQYF. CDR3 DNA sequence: TGCAGCGCCGAGGGGGTTAGCGCTGCCGGGCCCACAGATACGCAGTATTTT.